Listed below are T cell receptor beta chains from one sample, sequenced in a study of regulatory T cells in long-lasting Graves disease. TCRdb redid the calling of the multiplex PCR reads with MiXCR, one entry per CDR3 protein. The data contain about 400,000 distinct CDR3 sequences, under 25% of them singletons. This specimen consisted of peripheral blood mononuclear cells (PBMCs), obtained when the disease was refractory, from a patient treated with antithyroid drugs. These receptor sequences come from a female donor with Graves disease. Each CDR3 is given with its conserved first and last residue. A D gene is named only where the DNA matches it firmly. Part of the rows lack a size; the others show once, few, many or a class for expanded clones.

clone size	CDR3 length	D gene	J gene	V gene	CDR3 protein	CDR3 DNA
few	15	-	TRBJ1-5	TRBV20-1	CSATGGELLNQPQHF	TGCAGTGCTACGGGAGGGGAACTCCTCAATCAGCCCCAGCATTTT
-	14	-	TRBJ2-5	TRBV7-9	CASSSTGPLTTQYF	TGTGCCAGCAGCTCGACTGGCCCTTTAACAACCCAGTACTTC
-	14	-	TRBJ2-3	TRBV7-2	CASSLEGGTDTQYF	TGTGCCAGCAGCTTAGAAGGGGGCACAGATACGCAGTATTTT
-	15	TRBD1	TRBJ1-1	TRBV29-1	CSVGGTTGEGTEAFF	TGCAGCGTTGGCGGAACAACAGGGGAGGGCACTGAAGCTTTCTTT
-	11	-	TRBJ2-7	TRBV20-1	CSASYASEQYF	TGCAGTGCTAGTTACGCAAGCGAGCAGTACTTC
-	19	TRBD2	TRBJ2-2	TRBV28	CASSSGTSGRVRLAGELLF	TGTGCCAGCAGTTCCGGCACTAGCGGGAGAGTTAGGTTAGCCGGGGAGCTGCTTTTT
-	13	TRBD2	TRBJ2-7	TRBV7-9	CASNMGRESEQYF	TGTGCCAGCAATATGGGGCGGGAGAGCGAGCAGTACTTC
-	14	-	TRBJ1-6	TRBV7-3	CASSLDGGNSPLHF	TGTGCCAGCAGCTTAGACGGTGGTAATTCACCCCTCCACTTT
-	14	-	TRBJ2-7	TRBV7-9	CASSPLPGPYEQYF	TGTGCCAGCAGCCCCCTCCCAGGACCCTACGAGCAGTACTTC
many	15	TRBD2	TRBJ2-5	TRBV28	CASSLLAGGGETQYF	TGTGCCAGCAGTCTACTAGCGGGAGGGGGGGAGACCCAGTACTTC
many	15	TRBD1	TRBJ2-5	TRBV29-1	CSVEEGTGPQETQYF	TGCAGCGTTGAAGAGGGGACAGGACCCCAAGAGACCCAGTACTTC